This T cell receptor (beta chain) comes out of a study of blood T cells in healthy people across ages. Trimming at V came to 4 bases and at J to 3 bases, leaving 13 bases not matched to a gene. CDR1 and CDR2 (germline): SGHDT, YYEEEE. The length of the CDR3 is 17 residues. Alongside a J-beta primer mix, a sample-barcoded 5' primer served in a second PCR lasting about 7 to 11 cycles. TCRdb fed the 5' RACE reads into MiXCR, producing one record per CDR3 protein. This sample carries 1.5 million to 2 million distinct CDR3 sequences, roughly 30% of them seen once, and the ten largest clones take 7% to 9%. Every sample gave at least 5 micrograms of total RNA when it was extracted.

The V gene is TRBV5-6, the J gene TRBJ1-5, with 7 bases lining up with TRBD1. Input material: blood. The TCR originated in a woman between 25 and 40 years old in good health. The CDR3 DNA reads TGTGCCAGCAGCCCGCAACAGGGGCCTCGGTACAATCAGCCCCAGCATTTT. Translated: CASSPQQGPRYNQPQHF.